This TCR beta chain came from a study of T cell repertoires in cytomegalovirus infection (dated by TCRdb to the late 2010s). Broadly, across the study: Recently identified HLA-C-restricted CMV epitopes, whose presentation resists viral immunomodulation, were targeted by peptide stimulations together with well-studied HLA-B-restricted epitopes. Donor HLA type was relevant to the analysis, as public TCR beta signatures indicated carriage of CMV infection together with the matching HLA type.

A note on this clonotype: Its antigen is not yet known. Base qualities were left out, and no much larger clone turns up one base away.

Reading the label with the study, this specimen's treatment or condition is: in vitro stimulation with specific CMV peptide epitopes to enrich CMV-specific T cells. Trimmed from V: 4 bases; trimmed from J: 2 bases; junction bases lacking a gene match: 8. From the cysteine up to the phenylalanine, the CDR3 has a length of 16 residues. The sequence is cut down to CDR3 DNA, 48 bases in frame from base 1. CDR1 and CDR2 are read off the germline V gene as KGHSH and LQKENI. Results the study describes overall, beyond this receptor: Carriers of CMV infection plus the relevant HLA type were discriminated by the cumulative frequency of public TCR beta family members in the study cohort and in an independent approximately 360-donor cohort. The ex vivo response was dominated by HLA-C-restricted CMV-specific TCR beta clonotypes, which also provided the single most frequent clonotype in two of eight donors.

Sequencing took place on an Illumina HiSeq 1500. Using fastp at Q25 and MiXCR, TCRdb reprocessed the public reads and kept productive beta chains. Under each unique CDR3 protein, matching rows form one entry showing the most common genes and DNA. Across this sample there are hundreds of thousands of distinct CDR3 sequences, with about 33% seen only once. The leading ten clones occupy under 20% of the sample. The sequenced sample was cultured PBMCs, obtained from culture after CMV antigen stimulation. In this chain, TRBV18 is recombined with TRBJ1-1; 9 bases in between match TRBD1. This sequence was found in a human donor in good health (CMV status not recorded). Some clones in this sample may be carry-over from other donors' samples. The CDR3 region reads CASSRGTGLSNTEAFF. The sequenced DNA: TGTGCCAGCTCACGGGGGACAGGGCTCTCTAACACTGAAGCTTTCTTT.